The rows below give T cell receptor beta chains drawn from one sample of a study of CD8+ T cells in alopecia areata. This table comes from immunoSEQ multiplex PCR, and its TCRdb copy is limited to in-frame clones, with some not included. There are fewer than 350,000 clones in the sample; nearly 60% occur only once, and about 1.8% lies in the top ten. The input for sequencing was CD4+ T cells sorted from blood, taken at week 24, from a patient treated with tofacitinib. All receptors derive from a human donor with alopecia areata. CDR3s include the opening cysteine and the closing phenylalanine or tryptophan. Each record gives: J gene, V gene, D gene, clone size, CDR3 DNA, CDR3 protein. D genes are given only for firm matches. Only some rows state a clone size, as once, few, many or a class for expanded clones.

TRBJ2-7,TRBV4-1,-,few,TGCGCCAGCAGCCAAGGGTGGCCGTACTACGAGCAGTACTTC,CASSQGWPYYEQYF
TRBJ1-6,TRBV10-3,-,few,TGTGCCATCGGACGGACCGCATTTAATTCACCCCTCCACTTT,CAIGRTAFNSPLHF
TRBJ1-3,TRBV25-1,TRBD1,-,TGTGCCAGCCGTGGACAGGCTACCTCTGGAAACACCATATATTTT,CASRGQATSGNTIYF
TRBJ2-7,TRBV10-1,TRBD1,once,TGCGCCAGCAGTCGACAGGGCGACGAGCAGTACTTC,CASSRQGDEQYF
TRBJ2-1,TRBV28,TRBD1,few,TGTGCCAGCAGTTCCCTCCTGCTCCGGGACAGGGTCGATGAGCAGTTCTTC,CASSSLLLRDRVDEQFF
TRBJ2-5,TRBV7-9,-,few,TGTGCCACGGGAACAGGAATCCAAGAGACCCAGTACTTC,CATGTGIQETQYF
TRBJ1-2,TRBV2,TRBD1,-,TGTGCCAGCAGTGAGATGAACAGGGGTCCGTATGGCTACACCTTC,CASSEMNRGPYGYTF
TRBJ2-1,TRBV19,TRBD1,few,TGTGCCAGTAGGACCGGGGGACAGGGGTACAATGAGCAGTTCTTC,CASRTGGQGYNEQFF
TRBJ1-2,TRBV6-5,-,-,TGTGCCAGCAGTTACGTCGCAGAAAACTATGGCTACACCTTC,CASSYVAENYGYTF
TRBJ1-2,TRBV2,-,-,TGTGCCAGCAGTGAGGGATCTGGGGGTCACTATGGCTACACCTTC,CASSEGSGGHYGYTF
TRBJ2-1,TRBV9,-,-,TGTGCCAGCAGCGCCATAAGGGGGACCCCCTACAATGAGCAGTTCTTC,CASSAIRGTPYNEQFF
TRBJ1-2,TRBV6-5,-,once,TGTGCCAGCAGTTACGGTTTAGGGAGCAGCTATGGCTACACCTTC,CASSYGLGSSYGYTF
TRBJ1-5,TRBV19,-,-,TGTGCCAGTAGTATAGTACCCGACGGTGGCAATCAGCCCCAGCATTTT,CASSIVPDGGNQPQHF
TRBJ2-1,TRBV19,TRBD2,-,TGTGCCAGTAGTATTAGCGGGGGGGCGACCTACAATGAGCAGTTCTTC,CASSISGGATYNEQFF
TRBJ1-5,TRBV30,-,-,TGTGCCTGGAGTCCTGACGGGGGAGGCAATCAGCCCCAGCATTTT,CAWSPDGGGNQPQHF
TRBJ2-7,TRBV25-1,-,once,TGTGCCAGCAGTGAATCCGGACAGTCGAAGCAGTACTTC,CASSESGQSKQYF
TRBJ2-7,TRBV20-1,-,-,TGCAGTGCTCGCGGGTCCTACGAGCAGTACTTC,CSARGSYEQYF
TRBJ1-3,TRBV2,TRBD1,-,TGTGCCAGCAGGGTCGGGACAGGGACAGGAAACACCATATATTTT,CASRVGTGTGNTIYF